These 3 T cell receptor beta chains originate from one sample sequenced in a study of cytomegalovirus exposure and HLA in healthy donors. Vbeta (60) and Jbeta (13) primers were used in the PCR. Generated by immunoSEQ multiplex PCR, the TCRdb table keeps only in-frame clones and is missing some. The sample holds over 200,000 clones, approximately 81% seen once. Sequenced sample: PBMCs. These receptors were obtained from a human donor in good health.

With respect to this clone: An end of the junction does not agree with germline; a read error may underlie this. This rearrangement joins TRBV7-9 to TRBJ1-1, with a weak D call TRBD1 (5 bases). The germline V gene has CDR1 SEHNR and CDR2 FQNEAQ (reference sequence). This CDR3 is 12 amino acids long. CDR3 DNA sequence: TGTTCCAGCAGCTCCGACAGCACTGAAGCTTTCTTT. Its translation: CSSSSDSTEAFF.

The chain has TRBV7-3 and TRBJ2-5, with D possibly being TRBD2 (6 bases). V shed 5 bases and J shed 2 bases, with 15 bases lying between them. This CDR3 is built from 15 residues. From germline, CDR1 is SGHTA and CDR2 FQGTGA. As DNA, the CDR3 is TGTGCCAGCAGCCTTGTCAGTGCGGGGCAAGAGACCCAGTACTTC. This encodes CASSLVSAGQETQYF.

The chain recombines TRBV19 with TRBJ2-7; 7 nucleotides align to TRBD1. V lost 3 bases, J lost 0 bases, and 8 bases stayed unmatched. Germline assignment: CDR1 LNHDA and CDR2 SQIVND (reference sequence). This CDR3 spans 16 amino acids. The CDR3 nucleotides read TGTGCCAGTAGTATGGGTCGGGACAGCTCCTCCTACGAGCAGTACTTC. This codes for CASSMGRDSSSYEQYF.